These 16 T cell receptor beta chains share one sample of origin, sequenced in a study of blood T cell repertoires in COVID-19. Data came from immunoSEQ multiplex PCR; TCRdb stores just in-frame clones and leaves some out. The data show 80,000 or so clones, about 92% seen once. Sequenced material: peripheral blood. The source is a man aged 45-65 years with acute or convalescent COVID-19.

There are a few counts of this clone. The rearrangement joins TRBV28 to TRBJ2-1; 7 bases align to TRBD2. Per the germline V gene, CDR1 is MDHEN and CDR2 is SYDVKM. This CDR3 has 14 amino acids. With V trimmed by 4 bases and J by 8 bases, 8 bases remained unmatched. Here the CDR3 DNA reads TGTGCCAGCAGTTCCCCCGGGGGGATCGATGAGCAGTTCTTC. Residues: CASSSPGGIDEQFF.

The rearrangement uses TRBV18 and TRBJ2-1, with 10 bases lining up with TRBD2. Trimming removed 4 bases from V and 5 bases from J; junction bases left unmatched: 8. The CDR3 has 16 residues. Germline CDR1 reads KGHSH; CDR2 reads LQKENI. The CDR3 region has the DNA TGTGCCAGCTCACGGGCCACTAGCGGGGCCAACAATGAGCAGTTCTTC. Translation gives CASSRATSGANNEQFF.

The chain carries TRBV28 and TRBJ2-6; D is unclear. The V gene lost 6 bases and the J gene lost 0 bases, with 9 bases spanning the gap. The germline V gene encodes CDR1 MDHEN and CDR2 SYDVKM. This CDR3 is 15 amino acids long. CDR3 nucleotides: TGTGCCAGCAGCCGACTTAGCTCTGGGGCCAACGTCCTGACTTTC. Translated, it gives CASSRLSSGANVLTF.

V usage is TRBV5-8 and J usage is TRBJ1-5; 9 bases match TRBD1. The germline CDR1 and CDR2 sequences are SGHTS and YDEGEE. The CDR3 is 17 residues long. The V and J ends lost 2 bases and 0 bases, in that order; junction bases with no gene match: 6. The CDR3: CASSLYRGPASNQPQHF. CDR3 nucleotides: TGTGCCAGCAGCTTATACAGGGGGCCAGCTAGCAATCAGCCCCAGCATTTT.

This rearrangement joins TRBV6-4 to TRBJ2-7, with TRBD1 matching over 8 bases. Germline V gene sequence: CDR1 MRHNA, CDR2 SNTAGT. The CDR3 consists of 15 residues. V was pared by 6 bases and J by 1 base, with 8 bases of the junction left unmatched. For the CDR3, the DNA is TGTGCCAGCAGCGACAGGGGACACCTTTCCTACGAGCAGTACGTC. Amino acids: CASSDRGHLSYEQYV.

This chain joins TRBV4-1 and TRBJ1-2; TRBD1 agrees at 10 bases. J lost 3 bases, V lost 0 bases, and 7 bases had no gene match. The germline gives CDR1 MGHRA, CDR2 YSYEKL. The CDR3 is made up of 17 amino acids. The CDR3 region has the DNA TGCGCCAGCAGCCAAGACCCGACAGGGGGCGCATACTATGGCTACACCTTC. Translated, it gives CASSQDPTGGAYYGYTF.

The chain carries TRBV5-6 and TRBJ2-7; 10 bases line up with TRBD1. V trimming: 2 bases; J trimming: 2 bases; junction bases outside the gene matches: 1. Germline V gene lookup returns CDR1 SGHDT and CDR2 YYEEEE. The CDR3 has 14 amino acids. CDR3 protein: CASSFGTGAYEQYF. The CDR3 bases are TGTGCCAGCAGCTTTGGGACAGGGGCCTACGAGCAGTACTTC.

The chain joins TRBV4-1 to TRBJ2-1; D remains unclear. CDR3 size: 16 residues. Per the germline V gene, CDR1 is MGHRA and CDR2 is YSYEKL. V was cut by 1 base and J by 2 bases, with 12 bases left in between. The CDR3 region has the DNA TGCGCCAGCAGCCAAGCAAGTACTGAAACCTACAATGAGCAGTTCTTC. Amino acid sequence: CASSQASTETYNEQFF.

This clone is a singleton in its sample. This rearrangement joins TRBV2 to TRBJ1-5; D might be TRBD1 (6 bases). Germline V lookup: CDR1 SNHLY, CDR2 FYNNEI. This CDR3 has 14 amino acids. Trimming took 6 bases from V and 7 from J, leaving 16 bases between them. CDR3 coding DNA: TGTGCCAGCAGCGACGTAGGGGGAAGGCAGCCCCAGCATTTT. Amino acid sequence: CASSDVGGRQPQHF.

The V and J genes are TRBV7-8 and TRBJ1-1; D is undetermined. V lost 2 bases and J lost 4, with 11 bases in between. CDR1 is SGHVS, CDR2 FQNEAQ, per germline. This CDR3 region has 14 residues. The CDR3 loop is CASSLSTGSTEAFF. For the CDR3, the DNA is TGTGCCAGCAGCTTAAGTACGGGGAGCACTGAAGCTTTCTTT.

J is TRBJ1-2 and V is TRBV5-1; 9 bases are a match to TRBD1. Trimming at V came to 4 bases and at J to 1 base, leaving 8 bases not matched to a gene. CDR3 length equals 16 residues. Germline CDR1 reads SGHRS; CDR2 reads YFSETQ. The CDR3: CASSKRTGDLNYGYTF. For the CDR3, the DNA is TGCGCCAGCAGCAAGCGGACAGGGGACCTTAACTATGGCTACACCTTC.

The V and J genes are TRBV6-2 or TRBV6-3 and TRBJ1-5; D perhaps matches TRBD1 (5 bases). CDR3 length: 15 amino acids. The germline V gene encodes CDR1 MNHEY and CDR2 SVGEGT. The V end was cut by 5 bases, the J end by 6 bases, with 17 bases between. The CDR3 protein is CASSLTTVRGQPQHF. The CDR3 DNA reads TGTGCCAGCAGTCTGACGACAGTACGAGGTCAGCCCCAGCATTTT.

The CDR3 region is CAISEVEEQYF. CDR3 bases: TGTGCCATCAGTGAAGTTGAGGAGCAGTACTTC. The chain employs TRBV10-3 and TRBJ2-7; D not resolved. Germline V CDR1 and CDR2: ENHRY, SYGVKD. V was pared by 3 bases and J by 7 bases, with 7 bases between. The CDR3 spans 11 residues.

A note on this clone: At the DNA level, this CDR3 is encoded by other sequences in the same sample as well. The chain uses TRBV5-1 and TRBJ2-5, with TRBD1 matching over 8 bases. Germline trimming cut 0 bases from V and 5 bases from J; bases unmatched to any gene: 6. The germline CDR1 and CDR2 sequences are SGHRS and YFSETQ. This CDR3 comprises 15 residues. DNA for the CDR3: TGCGCCAGCAGCTTGGGTGCAGGGGGCGGTGAGACCCAGTACTTC. This translates into CASSLGAGGGETQYF.

V and J are TRBV2 and TRBJ2-7; weak D call: TRBD2 (6 bases). V was cut by 7 bases and J by 7 bases, with 20 bases left in between. The CDR3 is 14 residues long. Looked up from germline, CDR1 is SNHLY and CDR2 is FYNNEI. CDR3: CASISRTEGFEQYV. The CDR3 coding sequence is TGTGCCAGCATCTCTCGGACGGAGGGTTTTGAGCAGTACGTC.

The J gene is TRBJ1-1, the V gene TRBV5-4, with 8 bases lining up with TRBD1. CDR3 size: 15 residues. Germline CDR1 and CDR2: SGHNT and YYREEE (reference sequence). V lost 3 bases and J lost 5; bases outside the gene matches: 9. The DNA for the CDR3 is TGTGCCAGCAGCTCTCGGACAGGGCCGAATACTGAAGCTTTCTTT. The encoded protein is CASSSRTGPNTEAFF. The full variable domain, rest sourced from reference TRBV5-4 and TRBJ1-1, is ETGVTQSPTHLIKTRGQQVTLRCSSQSGHNTVSWYQQALGQGPQFIFQYYREEENGRGNFPPRFSGLQFPNYSSELNVNALELDDSALYLCASSSRTGPNTEAFFGQGTRLTVV.